The rows below give T cell receptor beta chains drawn from one sample of a study of tumor-infiltrating lymphocytes in primary liver carcinoma. TCRdb reprocessed the multiplex PCR reads with MiXCR, giving one entry per CDR3 protein. The table shows 100,000 to 120,000 distinct CDR3 sequences, with around 84% occurring only once. Sequenced sample: liver tumor tissue from sampling region 3. These receptors were collected from a man between 40 and 49 years old with primary liver carcinoma and hepatitis B virus infection. Each CDR3 is given with its conserved first and last residue. Fields, in order: J gene, D gene, clone size, V gene, CDR3 DNA, CDR3 protein. D genes are given only for firm matches. Expanded clones get a size class; other rows say once, few or many, or leave the size out.

>TRBJ2-6|.|once|TRBV6-6
TGTGCCAGCAGTTACCGGAGCCGGGTGTCTGGGGCCAACGTCCTGAGTTTC
CASSYRSRVSGANVLSF
>TRBJ2-1|.|medium-sized|TRBV4-2
TGTGCCAGCAGCCAAGAACTAGAAACGAATGAGCAGTTCTTC
CASSQELETNEQFF
>TRBJ2-3|TRBD2|once|TRBV20-1
TGCAGTGCTAGTCAAGAGCGGGAGAACACAGATACGCAGTATTTT
CSASQERENTDTQYF
>TRBJ1-1|.|.|TRBV29-1
TGCAGCGTTGCCGGGGGCTGGAGCATGAACATTGAAGCTTTCTTT
CSVAGGWSMNIEAFF
>TRBJ2-1|TRBD2|.|TRBV11-2
TGTGCCAGCAGTTCCCTAGCGGGAGGCACCAATGAGCAGCTCTTC
CASSSLAGGTNEQLF
>TRBJ2-3|.|.|TRBV6-5
TGTGACAGCAACCCAGGACCATCGGGAATAGATACGCAGTATTTT
CDSNPGPSGIDTQYF
>TRBJ2-3|.|.|TRBV11-1
TGTGCCAGCAGCTCTGGGGGAAGCTCCAATGGAGCCCGCACAGATACGCAGTATTTT
CASSSGGSSNGARTDTQYF
>TRBJ1-5|.|.|TRBV6-6
TGTGCCAGCATAGAGGGGAACGGCAGTCAGCCACAGCATTTT
CASIEGNGSQPQHF
>TRBJ2-7|.|many|TRBV5-1
TGCGCCAGCAGCTTGGACCCGGGGAACGAGCAGTACTTC
CASSLDPGNEQYF
>TRBJ2-4|.|.|TRBV12-3/TRBV12-4
TGTACCAGCAGTTTAGACGGTATGAGGGCCAAAAACATTCAGTATTTC
CTSSLDGMRAKNIQYF
>TRBJ2-5|.|.|TRBV10-3
TGTGCCATCAGTGAGCCGGGGCAGTCAAACACCCAGTACTTC
CAISEPGQSNTQYF
>TRBJ2-7|.|.|TRBV6-5
TGCGCCAGCAGTTACTGCACCTCCTACGAGCAGTACTTC
CASSYCTSYEQYF
>TRBJ2-3|.|once|TRBV11-1
TGTGCCAGCAGCTCCGGGGGAAGTTCTGTTGGAGCCTGCACAGATACGCAGTATTTT
CASSSGGSSVGACTDTQYF
>TRBJ2-3|.|.|TRBV11-1
TGTGCCAGCAGTTCTGGGGGAAGCCCTGTTGGAACCCGCACAGATACGCAGTATTTT
CASSSGGSPVGTRTDTQYF
>TRBJ2-1|.|.|TRBV5-6
TGTGACAGCAGCTCGGGACGGAGCCGCTCTGGGTACAGTGAGCAGTTCTTC
CDSSSGRSRSGYSEQFF
>TRBJ2-7|.|.|TRBV28
TGTGCCAGCAGTTCACCTGGGGCTCCCAGGGCGCCCGAGCAGTACTTC
CASSSPGAPRAPEQYF
>TRBJ2-7|.|.|TRBV29-1
TGCAGCGTTGCGTCACCCACCTACGATCAGTACTTC
CSVASPTYDQYF
>TRBJ2-7|TRBD1|.|TRBV11-1
TGTGCTAGCAGGGGGAAGCGATTCTACGGGCAGTACTTC
CASRGKRFYGQYF
>TRBJ2-7|.|many|TRBV29-1
TGCAGCGCCCTTTTTCAGGGTCACCACGAGCAGTACTTC
CSALFQGHHEQYF
>TRBJ2-1|.|.|TRBV13
TGTGCCAGCAGCTTAGGGTACCTGGGACGGGGCAATGAGCAGTTCTTC
CASSLGYLGRGNEQFF
>TRBJ2-5|TRBD2|.|TRBV4-3
TGCGCCAGTAGCCAAGTGGCTAGCGGGAGGGTCCTGGAGACCCAGTACTTC
CASSQVASGRVLETQYF
>TRBJ2-7|.|.|TRBV6-5
TGTGCCAGCAGTTACTCTTGCGGATTCAGCACCTACGAGCAGTACTTC
CASSYSCGFSTYEQYF
>TRBJ2-1|.|.|TRBV11-1
TGTGCCATCAGATCCCGGGAGAGGTCTTTCTCCTACAATGAGCAATTCTTC
CAIRSRERSFSYNEQFF